The 13 T cell receptor beta chains listed next were all sequenced from one sample in a study of blood T cell repertoires in COVID-19. TCRdb's copy holds only in-frame clones and misses some; the assay was immunoSEQ multiplex PCR. The sample holds around 60,000 clones, roughly 79% seen once. Source material: peripheral blood. These receptors came from a human donor in a cohort sampled during active COVID-19.

CDR3 protein: CASRDREFTGELFF. For the CDR3, the DNA is TGTGCCAGCAGGGACAGGGAATTTACCGGGGAGCTGTTTTTT. The chain couples TRBV6-5 to TRBJ2-2; 8 bases fit TRBD1. Per the germline V gene, CDR1 is MNHEY and CDR2 is SVGAGI. The CDR3 sequence is 14 residues long. After removal of 6 bases from V and 5 bases from J, the junction contained 5 bases not matched to a gene.

The chain links TRBV28 to TRBJ2-2, with D unclear. The CDR3 is 11 amino acids. CDR1 MDHEN and CDR2 SYDVKM come from the germline V gene. The V end was cut by 7 bases, the J end by 6 bases, with 6 bases between. The CDR3 here is CASTRAGELFF. CDR3 DNA: TGTGCCAGCACTCGAGCCGGGGAGCTGTTTTTT.

The rearrangement uses TRBV6-2 or TRBV6-3 and TRBJ1-2; 8 positions match TRBD1. Germline V gene lookup returns CDR1 MNHEY and CDR2 SVGEGT. The CDR3 consists of 14 residues. The junction had 4 bases not matched to a gene; V was cut back by 0 bases and J by 7 bases. The CDR3, as DNA: TGTGCCAGCAGTTACTCGGCAGGGGGCTCTGGCTACACCTTC. It codes for CASSYSAGGSGYTF.

The rearrangement links TRBV3-1 (or the pseudogene TRBV3-2) to TRBJ2-5; D possibly corresponds to TRBD1 (5 bases). V was cut by 4 bases and J by 5 bases, with 14 bases left in between. The CDR3 loop spans 14 amino acids. Per the germline V gene, CDR1 is LGHDT and CDR2 is YNNKEL (reference sequence). The CDR3 sequence: CASSLATVPETQYF. The CDR3 DNA follows: TGTGCCAGCAGCCTCGCGACAGTCCCCGAGACCCAGTACTTC.

V gene TRBV5-6 combines with J gene TRBJ1-1; the D is unclear. Deletions cut 4 bases from V and 4 bases from J, with 17 bases between. The CDR3 spans 15 residues. Germline CDR1 and CDR2: SGHDT and YYEEEE. The CDR3 reads CASSPPSRGATEAFF. The CDR3 coding sequence is TGTGCCAGCAGCCCGCCCTCACGAGGAGCCACTGAAGCTTTCTTT.

The CDR3 sequence is CATLAKNIQYF. The CDR3 coding sequence is TGTGCCACCCTAGCCAAAAACATTCAGTACTTC. The chain has TRBV27 and TRBJ2-4, with no clear D. This CDR3 contains 11 residues. From germline, CDR1 is MNHEY and CDR2 SMNVEV (reference sequence). Between the trimmed V and J ends, which lost 10 bases and 0 bases, there was a span of 4 bases.

This rearrangement joins TRBV7-3 to TRBJ2-3, with D hard to call. Germline CDR1 reads SGHTA; CDR2 reads FQGTGA. Trimming pared 1 base from V and 0 bases from J, leaving 8 bases between. The CDR3 runs 15 residues. Written as DNA, the CDR3 is TGTGCCAGCAGCTTAAGCGGAACTAGCACAGATACGCAGTATTTT. It specifies CASSLSGTSTDTQYF.

V usage is TRBV2 and J usage is TRBJ2-5, with 9 nucleotides matching TRBD1. Per germline, CDR1 SNHLY and CDR2 FYNNEI. Losses at the gene ends were 5 bases for V and 3 bases for J; bases not matched to a gene: 7. The CDR3 is 15 amino acids. The CDR3 DNA sequence: TGTGCCAGCAGTAAGGACAGGACAGGGGAAGAGACCCAGTACTTC. It encodes CASSKDRTGEETQYF. Using reference TRBV2 and TRBJ2-5 for the parts outside the CDR3, the full variable domain is EPEVTQTPSHQVTQMGQEVILRCVPISNHLYFYWYRQILGQKVEFLVSFYNNEISEKSEIFDDQFSVERPDGSNFTLKIRSTKLEDSAMYFCASSKDRTGEETQYFGPGTRLLVL.

The chain is built from TRBV2 and TRBJ1-6, with TRBD1 matching 7 bases. Germline CDR1 SNHLY, CDR2 FYNNEI. CDR3 length: 15 residues. The V segment lost 6 bases and the J segment 2 bases; nucleotides outside the gene matches: 4. The CDR3 reads CASRNRGAYNSPLHF. CDR3 sequence (DNA): TGTGCCAGCAGGAACAGGGGTGCCTATAATTCACCCCTCCACTTT.

The J gene is TRBJ1-5, the V gene TRBV6-5; TRBD1 is a possible D gene (5 bases). Trimming left V 6 bases short and J 5 bases short, with 14 bases between. The CDR3 has 14 amino acids. Germline loops: CDR1 MNHEY, CDR2 SVGAGI. The CDR3 loop reads CASSPARGDQPQHF. The CDR3, as DNA: TGTGCCAGCAGCCCGGCGCGGGGGGATCAGCCCCAGCATTTT.

This chain uses TRBV6-5 with TRBJ2-7; TRBD2 aligns across 9 bases. The germline V gene encodes CDR1 MNHEY and CDR2 SVGAGI. Germline trimming cut 5 bases from V and 5 bases from J; bases unmatched to any gene: 7. This CDR3 contains 14 residues. CDR3 nucleotide sequence: TGTGCCAGCAGTCCTGGGACTAGCTTCGACGAGCAGTACTTC. Protein product: CASSPGTSFDEQYF.

The chain combines TRBV28 with TRBJ1-2; 8 nucleotides agree with TRBD1. The CDR3 is 14 residues long. V shed 6 bases and J 0 bases; nucleotides not matched to a gene: 3. Germline values: CDR1 MDHEN, CDR2 SYDVKM. The CDR3: CASRRTGSNYGYTF. The CDR3 DNA reads TGTGCCAGCAGGCGGACAGGGTCTAACTATGGCTACACCTTC.

This clone has more than one count but fewer than ten. The chain uses TRBV27 and TRBJ1-2; 8 bases match TRBD1. The germline CDR1 and CDR2 sequences are MNHEY and SMNVEV (reference sequence). V lost 3 bases to trimming and J lost 2 bases; unmatched junction nucleotides: 14. The CDR3 consists of 18 residues. CDR3 nucleotides: TGTGCCAGCAGTTTTCACCTACCCGGACAGGGCGAGAACTATGGCTACACCTTC. Amino acid sequence: CASSFHLPGQGENYGYTF.